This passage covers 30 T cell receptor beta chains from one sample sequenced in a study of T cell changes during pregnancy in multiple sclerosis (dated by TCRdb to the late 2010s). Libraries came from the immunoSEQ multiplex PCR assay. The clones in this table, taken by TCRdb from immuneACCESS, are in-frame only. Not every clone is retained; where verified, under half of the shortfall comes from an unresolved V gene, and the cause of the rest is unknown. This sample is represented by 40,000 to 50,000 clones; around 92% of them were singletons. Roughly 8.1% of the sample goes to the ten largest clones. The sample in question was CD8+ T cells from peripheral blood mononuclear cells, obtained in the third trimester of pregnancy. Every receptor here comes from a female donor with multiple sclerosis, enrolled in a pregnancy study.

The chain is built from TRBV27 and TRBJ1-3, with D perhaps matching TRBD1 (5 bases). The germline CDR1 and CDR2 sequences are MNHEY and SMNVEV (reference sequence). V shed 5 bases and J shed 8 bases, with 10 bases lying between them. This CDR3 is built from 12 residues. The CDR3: CASSGGKDTIYF. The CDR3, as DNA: TGTGCCAGCAGTGGGGGGAAAGACACCATATATTTT.

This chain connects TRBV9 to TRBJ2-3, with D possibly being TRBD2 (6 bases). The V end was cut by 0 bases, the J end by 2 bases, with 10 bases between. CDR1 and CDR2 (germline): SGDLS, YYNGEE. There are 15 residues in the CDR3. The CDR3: CASSVEGLDTDTQYF. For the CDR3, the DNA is TGTGCCAGCAGCGTAGAGGGACTTGACACAGATACGCAGTATTTT.

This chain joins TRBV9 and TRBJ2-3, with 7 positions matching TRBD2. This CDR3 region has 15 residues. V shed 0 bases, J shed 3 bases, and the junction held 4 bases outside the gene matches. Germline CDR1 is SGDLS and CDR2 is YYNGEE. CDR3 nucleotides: TGTGCCAGCAGCGTAGGGCAGGGAGGGACAGATACGCAGTATTTT. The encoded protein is CASSVGQGGTDTQYF.

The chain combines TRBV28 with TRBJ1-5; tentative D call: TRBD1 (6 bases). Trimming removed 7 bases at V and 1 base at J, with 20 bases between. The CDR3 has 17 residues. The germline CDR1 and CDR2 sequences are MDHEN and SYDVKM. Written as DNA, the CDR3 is TGTGCCAGCATCGCACAGGGCCCCAGGATCAGCAATCAGCCCCAGCATTTT. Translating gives CASIAQGPRISNQPQHF.

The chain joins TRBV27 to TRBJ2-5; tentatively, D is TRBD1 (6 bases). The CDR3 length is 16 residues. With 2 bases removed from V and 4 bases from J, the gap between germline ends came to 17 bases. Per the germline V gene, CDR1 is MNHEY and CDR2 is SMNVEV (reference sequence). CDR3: CASSLEFQGHLETQYF. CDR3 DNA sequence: TGTGCCAGCAGTTTAGAGTTCCAGGGACACCTAGAGACCCAGTACTTC.

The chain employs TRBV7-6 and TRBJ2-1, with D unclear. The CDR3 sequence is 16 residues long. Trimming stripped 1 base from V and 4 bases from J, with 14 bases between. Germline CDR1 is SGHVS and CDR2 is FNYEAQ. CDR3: CASSLDSLRLYNEQFF. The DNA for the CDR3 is TGTGCCAGCAGCTTAGATTCCCTTCGACTTTACAATGAGCAGTTCTTC.

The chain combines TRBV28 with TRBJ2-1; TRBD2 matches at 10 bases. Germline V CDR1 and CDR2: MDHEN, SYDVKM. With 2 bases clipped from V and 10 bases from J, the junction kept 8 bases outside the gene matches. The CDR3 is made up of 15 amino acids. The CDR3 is CASSLRLAGDREQFF. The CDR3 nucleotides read TGTGCCAGCAGTTTAAGGCTAGCGGGAGATCGAGAGCAGTTCTTC.

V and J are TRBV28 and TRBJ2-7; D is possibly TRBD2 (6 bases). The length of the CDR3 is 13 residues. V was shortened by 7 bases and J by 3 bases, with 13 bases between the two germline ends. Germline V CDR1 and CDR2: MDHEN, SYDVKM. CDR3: CASTWGVDYEQYF. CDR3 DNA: TGTGCCAGCACTTGGGGGGTGGACTACGAGCAGTACTTC.

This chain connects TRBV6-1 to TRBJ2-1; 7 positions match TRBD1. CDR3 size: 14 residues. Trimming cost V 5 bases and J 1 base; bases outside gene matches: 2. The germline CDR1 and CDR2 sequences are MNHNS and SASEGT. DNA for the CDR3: TGTGCCAGCAGTCGACAGGGATCCTACAATGAGCAGTTCTTC. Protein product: CASSRQGSYNEQFF.

CDR3 sequence (DNA): TGCAGCGTTGTCTGGAGAGCCGGGTTTCAAGAGACCCAGTACTTC. Translating it yields CSVVWRAGFQETQYF. This chain joins TRBV29-1 and TRBJ2-5; D call uncertain. CDR1 SQVTM and CDR2 ANQGSEA come from the germline V gene. The CDR3 runs 15 residues. V lost 4 bases to trimming and J lost 2 bases, with 17 bases between them.

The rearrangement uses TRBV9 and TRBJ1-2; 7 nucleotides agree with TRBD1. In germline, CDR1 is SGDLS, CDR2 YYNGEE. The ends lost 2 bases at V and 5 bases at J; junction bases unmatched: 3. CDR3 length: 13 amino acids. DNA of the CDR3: TGTGCCAGCAGCGTCACCAGGGGGTATGGCTACACCTTC. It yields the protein CASSVTRGYGYTF. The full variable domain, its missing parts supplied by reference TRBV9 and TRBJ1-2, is DSGVTQTPKHLITATGQRVTLRCSPRSGDLSVYWYQQSLDQGLQFLIQYYNGEERAKGNILERFSAQQFPDLHSELNLSSLELGDSALYFCASSVTRGYGYTFGSGTRLTVV.

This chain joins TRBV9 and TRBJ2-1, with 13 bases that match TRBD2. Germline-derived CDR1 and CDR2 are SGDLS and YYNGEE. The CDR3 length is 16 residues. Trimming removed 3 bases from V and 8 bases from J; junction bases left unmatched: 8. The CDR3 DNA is TGTGCCAGCAGCGGAAGGACTAGCGGGAGTCCGGATGAGCAGTTCTTC. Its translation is CASSGRTSGSPDEQFF.

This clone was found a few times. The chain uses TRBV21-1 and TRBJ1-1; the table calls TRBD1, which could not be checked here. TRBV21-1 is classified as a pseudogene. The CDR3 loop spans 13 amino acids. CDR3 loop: CASGTGGSLEAFF. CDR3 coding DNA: TGTGCCAGCGGGACAGGGGGGTCCCTTGAAGCTTTCTTT.

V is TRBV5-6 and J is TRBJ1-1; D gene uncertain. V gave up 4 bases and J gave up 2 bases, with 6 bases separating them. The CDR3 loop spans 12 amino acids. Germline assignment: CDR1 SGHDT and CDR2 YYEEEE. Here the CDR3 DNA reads TGTGCCAGCAGCCTCCTTAACACTGAAGCTTTCTTT. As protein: CASSLLNTEAFF.

The CDR3 protein is CASSEWTGLINEQFF. CDR3 sequence (DNA): TGTGCCAGCAGTGAGTGGACAGGGCTGATCAATGAGCAGTTCTTC. The chain has TRBV6-1 and TRBJ2-1; 8 bases are a match to TRBD1. The germline V gene has CDR1 MNHNS and CDR2 SASEGT. The CDR3 has 15 amino acids. V was pared by 3 bases and J by 6 bases, with 7 bases of the junction left unmatched.

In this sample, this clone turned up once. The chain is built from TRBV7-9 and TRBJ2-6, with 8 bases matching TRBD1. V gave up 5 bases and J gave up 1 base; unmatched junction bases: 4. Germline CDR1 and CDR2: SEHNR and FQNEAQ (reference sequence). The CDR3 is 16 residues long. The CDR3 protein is CASSVTGGSGANVLTF. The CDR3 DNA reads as TGTGCCAGCAGCGTTACAGGGGGATCTGGGGCCAACGTCCTGACTTTC. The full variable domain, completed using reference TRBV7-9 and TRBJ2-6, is DTGVSQNPRHKITKRGQNVTFRCDPISEHNRLYWYRQTLGQGPEFLTYFQNEAQLEKSRLLSDRFSAERPKGSFSTLEIQRTEQGDSAMYLCASSVTGGSGANVLTFGAGSRLTVL.

CDR3 in amino acids: CASRTAQGAYEQYF. DNA for the CDR3: TGTGCCAGCAGAACCGCACAGGGGGCCTACGAGCAGTACTTC. The gene calls are TRBV5-6 and TRBJ2-7; TRBD1 agrees at 8 bases. Germline V CDR1 and CDR2: SGHDT, YYEEEE. J was trimmed by 2 bases and V by 5 bases; bases with no gene match: 6. The CDR3 extends over 14 amino acids.

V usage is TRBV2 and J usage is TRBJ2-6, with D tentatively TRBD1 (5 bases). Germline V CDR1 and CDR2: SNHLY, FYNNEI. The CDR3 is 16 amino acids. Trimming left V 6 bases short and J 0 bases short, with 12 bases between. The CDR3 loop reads CASRLHRISGANVLTF. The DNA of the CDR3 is TGTGCCAGCAGACTGCACAGGATCTCTGGGGCCAACGTCCTGACTTTC.

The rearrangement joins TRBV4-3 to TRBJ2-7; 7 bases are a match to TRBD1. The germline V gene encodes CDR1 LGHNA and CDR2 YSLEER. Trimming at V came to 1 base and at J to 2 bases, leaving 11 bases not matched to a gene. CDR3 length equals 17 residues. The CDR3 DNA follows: TGCGCCAGCAGCCAAGCCCCGTGGACAGGCCTAACCTACGAGCAGTACTTC. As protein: CASSQAPWTGLTYEQYF.

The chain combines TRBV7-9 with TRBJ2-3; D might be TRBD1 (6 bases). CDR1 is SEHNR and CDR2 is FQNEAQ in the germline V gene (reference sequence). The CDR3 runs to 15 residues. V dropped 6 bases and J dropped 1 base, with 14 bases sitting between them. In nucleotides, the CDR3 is TGTGCCAGCAGTTACTCCCCAGGGGGCACAGATACGCAGTATTTT. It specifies CASSYSPGGTDTQYF.

CDR3: CASSFSNTGELFF. In DNA, the CDR3 is TGTGCCAGCAGCTTTTCTAACACCGGGGAGCTGTTTTTT. The gene calls are TRBV7-2 and TRBJ2-2; D remains ambiguous. V shed 3 bases and J shed 2 bases, with 4 bases lying between them. The CDR3 contains 13 residues. CDR1 and CDR2 from the germline V gene are SGHTA and FQGNSA.

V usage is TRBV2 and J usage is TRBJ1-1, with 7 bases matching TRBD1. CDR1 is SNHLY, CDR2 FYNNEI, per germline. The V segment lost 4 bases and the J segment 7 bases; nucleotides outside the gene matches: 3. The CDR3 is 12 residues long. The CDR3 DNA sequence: TGTGCCAGCAGTGTTCAGGGGGGTGAAGCTTTCTTT. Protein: CASSVQGGEAFF.

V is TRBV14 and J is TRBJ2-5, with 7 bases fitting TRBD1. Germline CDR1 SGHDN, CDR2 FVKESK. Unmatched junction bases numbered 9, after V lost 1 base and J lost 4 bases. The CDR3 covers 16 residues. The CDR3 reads CASSQVLTQGLETQYF. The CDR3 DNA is TGTGCCAGCAGCCAAGTCTTAACACAGGGGCTAGAGACCCAGTACTTC.

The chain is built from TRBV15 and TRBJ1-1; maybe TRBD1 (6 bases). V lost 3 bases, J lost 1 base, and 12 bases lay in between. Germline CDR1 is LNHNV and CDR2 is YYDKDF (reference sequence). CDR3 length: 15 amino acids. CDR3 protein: CATSRSGQSNTEAFF. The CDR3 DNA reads TGTGCCACCAGCAGGTCTGGACAGTCGAACACTGAAGCTTTCTTT.

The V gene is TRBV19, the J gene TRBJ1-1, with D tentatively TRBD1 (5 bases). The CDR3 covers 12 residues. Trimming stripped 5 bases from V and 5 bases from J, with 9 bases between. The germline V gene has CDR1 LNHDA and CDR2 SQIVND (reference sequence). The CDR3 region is CASSVGGTEAFF. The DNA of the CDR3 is TGTGCCAGTAGTGTCGGGGGGACTGAAGCTTTCTTT.

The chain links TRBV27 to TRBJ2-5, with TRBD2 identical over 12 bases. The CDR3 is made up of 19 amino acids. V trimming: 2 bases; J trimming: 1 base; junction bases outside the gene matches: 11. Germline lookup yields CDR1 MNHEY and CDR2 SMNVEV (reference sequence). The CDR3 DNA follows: TGTGCCAGCAGTTTAGTGCACCGTCCACTAGCGGGAGGCCAAGAGACCCAGTACTTC. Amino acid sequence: CASSLVHRPLAGGQETQYF.

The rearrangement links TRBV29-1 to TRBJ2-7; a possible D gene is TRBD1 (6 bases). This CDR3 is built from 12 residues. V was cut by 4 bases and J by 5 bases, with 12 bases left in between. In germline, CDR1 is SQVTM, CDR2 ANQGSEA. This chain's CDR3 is CSVGYRVHEQYF. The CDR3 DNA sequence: TGCAGCGTTGGGTACAGGGTACACGAGCAGTACTTC.

CDR3 coding DNA: TGTGCCAGCAGTAGTACTAGCGGGAGAATCTTCTTC. Protein sequence: CASSSTSGRIFF. V usage is TRBV6-5 and J usage is TRBJ2-1; the match to TRBD2 covers 11 bases. V lost 5 bases and J lost 16; bases outside the gene matches: 7. Germline CDR1 MNHEY, CDR2 SVGAGI. CDR3 length: 12 amino acids.

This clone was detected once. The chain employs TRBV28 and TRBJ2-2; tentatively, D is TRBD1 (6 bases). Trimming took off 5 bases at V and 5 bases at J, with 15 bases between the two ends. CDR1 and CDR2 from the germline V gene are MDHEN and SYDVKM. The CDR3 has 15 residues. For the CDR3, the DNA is TGTGCCAGCAGTGTTACAGGGCGTGTGACCGGGGAGCTGTTTTTT. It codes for CASSVTGRVTGELFF.

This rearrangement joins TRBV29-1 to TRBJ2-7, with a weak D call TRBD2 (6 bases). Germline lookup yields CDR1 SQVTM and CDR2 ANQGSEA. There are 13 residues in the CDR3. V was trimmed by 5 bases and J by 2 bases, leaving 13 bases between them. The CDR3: CSVRVTGAYEQYF. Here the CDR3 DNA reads TGCAGCGTTCGGGTTACGGGGGCCTACGAGCAGTACTTC.